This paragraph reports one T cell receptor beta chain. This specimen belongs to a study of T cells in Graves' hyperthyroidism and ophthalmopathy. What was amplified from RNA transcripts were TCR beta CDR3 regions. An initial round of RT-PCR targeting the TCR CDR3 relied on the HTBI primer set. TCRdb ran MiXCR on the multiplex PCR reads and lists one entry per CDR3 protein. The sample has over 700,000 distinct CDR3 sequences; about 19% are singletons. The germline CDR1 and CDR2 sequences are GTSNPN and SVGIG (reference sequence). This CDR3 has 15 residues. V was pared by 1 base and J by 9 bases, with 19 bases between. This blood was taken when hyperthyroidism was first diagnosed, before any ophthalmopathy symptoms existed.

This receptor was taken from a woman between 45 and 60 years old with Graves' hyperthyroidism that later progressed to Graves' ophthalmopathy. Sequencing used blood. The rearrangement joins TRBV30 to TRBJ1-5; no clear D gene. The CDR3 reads CAWSAYDAARRPQHF. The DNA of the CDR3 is TGTGCCTGGAGTGCATACGACGCTGCCAGGAGGCCCCAGCATTTT.